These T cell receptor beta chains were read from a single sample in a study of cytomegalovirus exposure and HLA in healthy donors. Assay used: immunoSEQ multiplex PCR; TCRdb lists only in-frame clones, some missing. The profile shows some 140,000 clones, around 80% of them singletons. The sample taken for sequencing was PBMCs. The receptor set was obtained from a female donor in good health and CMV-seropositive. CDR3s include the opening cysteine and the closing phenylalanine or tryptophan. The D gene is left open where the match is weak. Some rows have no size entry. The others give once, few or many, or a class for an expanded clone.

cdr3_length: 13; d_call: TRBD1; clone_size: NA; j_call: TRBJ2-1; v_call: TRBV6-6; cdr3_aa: CASSLDRMNEQFF
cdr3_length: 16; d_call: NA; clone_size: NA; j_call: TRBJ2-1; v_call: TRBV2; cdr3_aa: CASSEEPTSSYNEQFF
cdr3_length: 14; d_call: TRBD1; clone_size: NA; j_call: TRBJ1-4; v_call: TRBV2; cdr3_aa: CASSGQGINEKLFF
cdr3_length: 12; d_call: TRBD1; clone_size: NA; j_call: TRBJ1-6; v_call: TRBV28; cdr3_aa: CASRLGQATLHF
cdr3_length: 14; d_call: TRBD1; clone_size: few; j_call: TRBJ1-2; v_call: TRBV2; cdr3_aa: CASEDRGAFYGYTF
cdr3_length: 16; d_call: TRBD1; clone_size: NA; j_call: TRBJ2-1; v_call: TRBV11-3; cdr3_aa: CASSLTGTGGLHEQFF
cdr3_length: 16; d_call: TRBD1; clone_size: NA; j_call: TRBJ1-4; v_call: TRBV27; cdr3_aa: CASSLSGQGAYEKLFF
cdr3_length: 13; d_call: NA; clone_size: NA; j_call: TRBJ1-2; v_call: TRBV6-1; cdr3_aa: CASNRQTNYGYTF
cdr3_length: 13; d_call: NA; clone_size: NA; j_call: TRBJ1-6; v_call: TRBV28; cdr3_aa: CATIQGSNSPLHF
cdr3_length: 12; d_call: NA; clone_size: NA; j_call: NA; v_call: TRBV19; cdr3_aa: CASTEGAGEQYF
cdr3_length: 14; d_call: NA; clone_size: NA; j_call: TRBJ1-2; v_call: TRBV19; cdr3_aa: CASRGEQASYGYTF
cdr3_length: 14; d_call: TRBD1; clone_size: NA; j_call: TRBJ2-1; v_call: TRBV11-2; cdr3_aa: CASSSQGAVYEQFF
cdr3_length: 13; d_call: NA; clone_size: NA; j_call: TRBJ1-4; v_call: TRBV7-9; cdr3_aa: CASSPGVVEKLFF
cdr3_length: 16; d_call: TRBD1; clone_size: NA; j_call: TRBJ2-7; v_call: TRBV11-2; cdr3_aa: CASSLLPGQGSYEQYF
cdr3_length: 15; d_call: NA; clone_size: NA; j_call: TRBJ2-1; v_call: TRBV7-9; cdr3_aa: CASSLAQAAYNEQFF
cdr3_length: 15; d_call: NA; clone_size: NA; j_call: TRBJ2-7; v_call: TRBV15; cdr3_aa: CATSRRGRSSYEQYF
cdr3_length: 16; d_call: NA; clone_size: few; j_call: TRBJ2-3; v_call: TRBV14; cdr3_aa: CASSQETHSSTDTQYF
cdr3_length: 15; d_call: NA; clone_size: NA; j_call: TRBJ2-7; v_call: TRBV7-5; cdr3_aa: CVRSLGTGVGYEQYF
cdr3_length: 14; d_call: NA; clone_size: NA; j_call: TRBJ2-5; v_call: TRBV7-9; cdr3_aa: CASSLGQYQETQYF
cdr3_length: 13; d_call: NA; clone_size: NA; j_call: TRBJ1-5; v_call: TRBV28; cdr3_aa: CASREDGNQPQHF
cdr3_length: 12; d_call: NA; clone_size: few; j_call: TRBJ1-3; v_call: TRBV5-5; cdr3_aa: CASSQEVNTIYF
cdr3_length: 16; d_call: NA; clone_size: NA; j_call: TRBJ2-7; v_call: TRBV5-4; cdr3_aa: CASSLGWGQRSYEQYF
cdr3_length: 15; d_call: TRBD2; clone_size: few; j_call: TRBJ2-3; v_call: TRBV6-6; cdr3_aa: CASSYAGGPTDTQYF
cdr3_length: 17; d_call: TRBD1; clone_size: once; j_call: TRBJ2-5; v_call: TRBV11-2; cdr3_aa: CASSIFGTGVPQETQYF